This section outlines one TCR beta chain sequence together with its context. The entry originates in a study of blood T cell repertoires in COVID-19. The CDR3 runs 13 residues. Germline CDR1 SQVTM, CDR2 ANQGSEA. V lost 7 bases and J 1 base, leaving 13 bases between the germline ends. Under the authors' procedure: Amplification of reference gene primers was used by the study to estimate nucleated cell counts. Here immunoSEQ multiplex PCR was the method, and the copy in TCRdb shows in-frame clones only, minus some. That table gives V, J and clone size, and the DNA gave D and trimming. The sample carries over 300,000 clones, about 82% recorded once.

The TCR sequence derives from a woman between 45 and 65 years old with acute or convalescent COVID-19. Specimen: peripheral blood. The J gene is TRBJ1-1, the V gene TRBV29-1; unclear D gene. CDR3 nucleotides: TGCAGCGCCCTGACACAACCGAACACTGAAGCTTTCTTT. Encoded protein: CSALTQPNTEAFF.